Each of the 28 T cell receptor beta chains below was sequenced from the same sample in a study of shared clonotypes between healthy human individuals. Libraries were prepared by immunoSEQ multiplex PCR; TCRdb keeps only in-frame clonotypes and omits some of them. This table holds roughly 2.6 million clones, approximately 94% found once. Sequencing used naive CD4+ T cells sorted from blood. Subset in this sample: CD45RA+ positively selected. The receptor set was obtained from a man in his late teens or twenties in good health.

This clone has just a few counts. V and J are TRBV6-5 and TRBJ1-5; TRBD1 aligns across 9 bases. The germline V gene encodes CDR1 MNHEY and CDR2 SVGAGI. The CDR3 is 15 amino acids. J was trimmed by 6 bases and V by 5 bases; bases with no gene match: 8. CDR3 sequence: CASSRDRVTSQPQHF. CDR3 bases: TGTGCCAGCAGTCGGGACAGGGTCACCAGTCAGCCCCAGCATTTT.

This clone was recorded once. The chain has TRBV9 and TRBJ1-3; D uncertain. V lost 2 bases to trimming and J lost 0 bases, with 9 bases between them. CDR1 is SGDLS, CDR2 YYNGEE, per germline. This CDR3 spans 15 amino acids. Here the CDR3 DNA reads TGTGCCAGCAGCGTCCGGACGGGCTCTGGAAACACCATATATTTT. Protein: CASSVRTGSGNTIYF.

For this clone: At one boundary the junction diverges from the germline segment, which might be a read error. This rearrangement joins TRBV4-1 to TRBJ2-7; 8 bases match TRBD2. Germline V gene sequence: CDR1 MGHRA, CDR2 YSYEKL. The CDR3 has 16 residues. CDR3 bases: TGCGCCGGCAGCCTGACGACTAGCGAGGAGGTTTTCGAGCAGTACTTC. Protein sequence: CAGSLTTSEEVFEQYF.

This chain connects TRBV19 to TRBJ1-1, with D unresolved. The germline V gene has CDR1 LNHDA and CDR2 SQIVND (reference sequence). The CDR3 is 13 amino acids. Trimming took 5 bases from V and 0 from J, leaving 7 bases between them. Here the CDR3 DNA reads TGTGCCAGTAGTCCGACACTGAACACTGAAGCTTTCTTT. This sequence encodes CASSPTLNTEAFF.

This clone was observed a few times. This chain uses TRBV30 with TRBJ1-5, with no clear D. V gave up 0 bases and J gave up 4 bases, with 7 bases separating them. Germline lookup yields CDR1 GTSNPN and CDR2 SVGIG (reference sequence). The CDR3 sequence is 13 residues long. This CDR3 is CAWSVVGNQPQHF. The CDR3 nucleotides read TGTGCCTGGAGTGTAGTGGGAAATCAGCCCCAGCATTTT.

For the CDR3, the DNA is TGCGCCAGCAGCCAAGGGACAAAGCACCAAGAGACCCAGTACTTC. Translating it yields CASSQGTKHQETQYF. The V call is TRBV4-3, the J call TRBJ2-5; a weak D match, TRBD1 (5 bases). CDR3 length: 15 residues. The germline CDR1 and CDR2 sequences are LGHNA and YSLEER. V was shortened by 1 base and J by 0 bases, with 9 bases between the two germline ends.

In nucleotides, the CDR3 is TGTGCCAGCAGCTCCCGTATGGGCGGGAGGGCCCTCGGAGATACGCAGTATTTT. This encodes CASSSRMGGRALGDTQYF. The chain recombines TRBV13 with TRBJ2-3, with 9 bases aligning to TRBD2. The CDR3 runs 18 residues. J lost 5 bases, V lost 4 bases, and 16 bases had no gene match. CDR1 and CDR2 from the germline V gene are PRHDT and FYEKMQ (reference sequence).

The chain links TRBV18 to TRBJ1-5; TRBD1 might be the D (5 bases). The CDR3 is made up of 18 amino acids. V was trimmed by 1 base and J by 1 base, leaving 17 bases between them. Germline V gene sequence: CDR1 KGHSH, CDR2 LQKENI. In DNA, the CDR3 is TGTGCCAGCTCACCACTGGGCGGCGGGGGAACAAGCAATCAGCCCCAGCATTTT. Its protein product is CASSPLGGGGTSNQPQHF.

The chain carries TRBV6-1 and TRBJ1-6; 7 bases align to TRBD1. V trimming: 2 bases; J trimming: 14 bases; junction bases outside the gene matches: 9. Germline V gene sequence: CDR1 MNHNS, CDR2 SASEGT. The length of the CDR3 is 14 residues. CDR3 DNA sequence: TGTGCCAGCAGTGAATGGACAGGCCCATTCACCCTCCACTTT. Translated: CASSEWTGPFTLHF.

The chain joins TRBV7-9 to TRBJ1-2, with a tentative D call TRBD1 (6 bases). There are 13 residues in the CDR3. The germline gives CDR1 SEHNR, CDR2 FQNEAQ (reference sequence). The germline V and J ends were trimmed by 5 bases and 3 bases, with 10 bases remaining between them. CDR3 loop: CASSRDTDYGYTF. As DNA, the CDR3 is TGTGCCAGCAGCCGGGACACCGACTATGGCTACACCTTC.

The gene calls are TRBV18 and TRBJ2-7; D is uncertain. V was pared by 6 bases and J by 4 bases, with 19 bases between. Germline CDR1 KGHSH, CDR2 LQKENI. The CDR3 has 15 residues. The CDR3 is CASSSPLTPSYEQYF. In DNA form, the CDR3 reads TGTGCCAGCTCCTCACCACTTACTCCTTCGTACGAGCAGTACTTC.

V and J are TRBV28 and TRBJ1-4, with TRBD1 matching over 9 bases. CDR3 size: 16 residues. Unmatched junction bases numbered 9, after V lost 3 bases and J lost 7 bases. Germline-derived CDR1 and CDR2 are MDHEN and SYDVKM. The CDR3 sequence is CASSLSRQGVGEKLFF. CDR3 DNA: TGTGCCAGCAGTTTGTCCCGACAGGGGGTGGGTGAAAAACTGTTTTTT.

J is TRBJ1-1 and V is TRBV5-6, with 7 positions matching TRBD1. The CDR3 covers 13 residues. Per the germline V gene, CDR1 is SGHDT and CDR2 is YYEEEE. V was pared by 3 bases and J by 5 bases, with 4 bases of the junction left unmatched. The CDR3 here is CASSYQTGTEAFF. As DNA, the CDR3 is TGTGCCAGCAGCTATCAGACAGGGACTGAAGCTTTCTTT.

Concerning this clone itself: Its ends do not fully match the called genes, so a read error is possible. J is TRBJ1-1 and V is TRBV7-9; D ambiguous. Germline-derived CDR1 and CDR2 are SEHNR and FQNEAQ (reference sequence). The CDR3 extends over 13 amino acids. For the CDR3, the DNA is TGTGCCAGCAGCTTGCCGGTGAACAGTGAAGCTTTCTTT. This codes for CASSLPVNSEAFF.

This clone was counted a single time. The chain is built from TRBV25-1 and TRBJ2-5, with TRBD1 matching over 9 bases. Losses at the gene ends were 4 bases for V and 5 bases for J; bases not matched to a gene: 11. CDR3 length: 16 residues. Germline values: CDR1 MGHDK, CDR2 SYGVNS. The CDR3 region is CASSGTGGAGSETQYF. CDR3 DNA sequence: TGTGCCAGCAGTGGAACAGGGGGCGCAGGATCGGAGACCCAGTACTTC. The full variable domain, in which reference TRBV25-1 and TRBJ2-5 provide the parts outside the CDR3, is EADIYQTPRYLVIGTGKKITLECSQTMGHDKMYWYQQDPGMELHLIHYSYGVNSTEKGDLSSESTVSRIRTEHFPLTLESARPSHTSQYLCASSGTGGAGSETQYFGPGTRLLVL.

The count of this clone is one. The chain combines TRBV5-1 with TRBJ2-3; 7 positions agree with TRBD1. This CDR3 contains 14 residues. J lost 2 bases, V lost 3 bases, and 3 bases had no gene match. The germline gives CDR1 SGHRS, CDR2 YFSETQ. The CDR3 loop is CASSWDSITDTQYF. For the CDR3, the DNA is TGCGCCAGCAGCTGGGACAGCATCACAGATACGCAGTATTTT.

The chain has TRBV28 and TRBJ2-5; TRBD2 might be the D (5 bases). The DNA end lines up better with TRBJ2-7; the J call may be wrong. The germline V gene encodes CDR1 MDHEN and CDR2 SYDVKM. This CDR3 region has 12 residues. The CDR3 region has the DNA TGTGCCAGCCTGACTACCTCCTACGAGCAGTACTTC. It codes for CASLTTSYEQYF.

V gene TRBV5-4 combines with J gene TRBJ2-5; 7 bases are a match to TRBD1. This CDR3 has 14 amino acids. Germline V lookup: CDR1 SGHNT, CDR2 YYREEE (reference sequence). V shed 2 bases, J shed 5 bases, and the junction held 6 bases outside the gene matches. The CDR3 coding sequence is TGTGCCAGCAGCTTAAAGACAGGGTTCGAGACCCAGTACTTC. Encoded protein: CASSLKTGFETQYF.

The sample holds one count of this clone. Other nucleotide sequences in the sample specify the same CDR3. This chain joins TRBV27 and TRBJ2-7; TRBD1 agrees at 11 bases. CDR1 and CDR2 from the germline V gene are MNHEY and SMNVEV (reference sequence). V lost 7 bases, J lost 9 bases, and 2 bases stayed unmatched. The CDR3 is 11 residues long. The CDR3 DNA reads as TGTGCCAGCACGGGACAGGGGGTGCAGTACTTC. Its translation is CASTGQGVQYF.

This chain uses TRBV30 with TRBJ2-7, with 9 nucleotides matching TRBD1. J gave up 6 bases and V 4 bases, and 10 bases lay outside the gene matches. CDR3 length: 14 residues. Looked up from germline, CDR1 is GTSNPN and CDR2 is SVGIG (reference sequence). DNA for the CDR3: TGTGCCTGGAACCCCGGGACAGGGCGTGTCGAGCAGTACTTC. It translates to CAWNPGTGRVEQYF.

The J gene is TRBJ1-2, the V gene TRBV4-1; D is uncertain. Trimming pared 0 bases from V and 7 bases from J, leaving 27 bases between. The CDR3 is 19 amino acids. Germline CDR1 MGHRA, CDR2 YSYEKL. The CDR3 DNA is TGCGCCAGCAGCCAAGATGGGTCCACCAGTGCTGGGGTGGTAGGTGGCTACACCTTC. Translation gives CASSQDGSTSAGVVGGYTF.

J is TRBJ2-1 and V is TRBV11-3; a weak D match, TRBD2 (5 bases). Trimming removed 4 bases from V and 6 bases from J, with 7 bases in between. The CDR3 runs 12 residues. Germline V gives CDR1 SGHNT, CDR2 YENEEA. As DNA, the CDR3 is TGTGCCAGCAGCTCCGGACTCAATGAGCAGTTCTTC. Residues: CASSSGLNEQFF.

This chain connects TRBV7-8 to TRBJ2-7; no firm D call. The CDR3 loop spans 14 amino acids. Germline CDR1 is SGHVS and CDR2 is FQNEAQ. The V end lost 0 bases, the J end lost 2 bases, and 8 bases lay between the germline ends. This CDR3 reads CASSLARSPYEQYF. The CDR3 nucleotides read TGTGCCAGCAGCTTAGCGCGATCCCCCTACGAGCAGTACTTC.

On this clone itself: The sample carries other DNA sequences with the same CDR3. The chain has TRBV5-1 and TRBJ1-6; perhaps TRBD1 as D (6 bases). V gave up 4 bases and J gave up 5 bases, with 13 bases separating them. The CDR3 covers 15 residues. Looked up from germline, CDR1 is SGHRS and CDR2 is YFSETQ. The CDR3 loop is CASSLGPGDNSPLHF. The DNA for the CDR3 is TGCGCCAGCAGCCTTGGGCCAGGGGATAATTCACCCCTCCACTTT.

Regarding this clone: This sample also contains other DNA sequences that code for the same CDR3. In DNA form, the CDR3 reads TGCGCCAGCAGCTTCGGGACACCGAACACCGGGGAGCTGTTTTTT. Translating it yields CASSFGTPNTGELFF. The J gene is TRBJ2-2, the V gene TRBV5-1; perhaps TRBD1 as D (6 bases). CDR1 is SGHRS and CDR2 is YFSETQ in the germline V gene. Trimming removed 2 bases from V and 0 bases from J, with 8 bases in between. CDR3 length: 15 residues. The full variable domain, completed using reference TRBV5-1 and TRBJ2-2, is KAGVTQTPRYLIKTRGQQVTLSCSPISGHRSVSWYQQTPGQGLQFLFEYFSETQRNKGNFPGRFSGRQFSNSRSEMNVSTLELGDSALYLCASSFGTPNTGELFFGEGSRLTVL.

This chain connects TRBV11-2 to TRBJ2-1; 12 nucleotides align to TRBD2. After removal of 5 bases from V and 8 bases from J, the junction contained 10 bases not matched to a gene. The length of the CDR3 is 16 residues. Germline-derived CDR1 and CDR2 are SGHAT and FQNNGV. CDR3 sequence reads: CASSQRTSGIGDEQFF. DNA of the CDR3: TGTGCCAGCAGCCAGCGGACTAGCGGGATCGGAGATGAGCAGTTCTTC. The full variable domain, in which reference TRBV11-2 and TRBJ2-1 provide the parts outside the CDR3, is EAGVAQSPRYKIIEKRQSVAFWCNPISGHATLYWYQQILGQGPKLLIQFQNNGVVDDSQLPKDRFSAERLKGVDSTLKIQPAKLEDSAVYLCASSQRTSGIGDEQFFGPGTRLTVL.

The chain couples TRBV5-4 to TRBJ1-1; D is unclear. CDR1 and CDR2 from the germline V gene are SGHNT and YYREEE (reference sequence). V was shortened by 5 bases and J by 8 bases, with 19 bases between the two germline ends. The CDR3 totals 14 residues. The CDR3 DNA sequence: TGTGCCAGCAGTCCCCAGACACAACTCACCGAAGCTTTCTTT. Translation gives CASSPQTQLTEAFF.

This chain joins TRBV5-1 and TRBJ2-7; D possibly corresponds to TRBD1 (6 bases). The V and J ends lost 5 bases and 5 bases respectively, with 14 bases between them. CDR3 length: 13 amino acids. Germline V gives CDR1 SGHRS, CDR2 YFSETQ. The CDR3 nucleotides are TGCGCCAGCAGACCCAGGGGTTGGGACGAGCAGTACTTC. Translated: CASRPRGWDEQYF.